These 25 T cell receptor beta chains came from one sample sequenced in a study of post-analysis software for immune sequencing data. Findings and limits, study-wide: TRBV5-6, TRBV5-1 and TRBV20-1 were among five TRBV segments more frequent in patients than controls.

Antigen specificity for these receptors is unknown. cDNA libraries for TCR beta contained unique molecular identifiers. TCRdb passed the PCR reads through MiXCR, listing each CDR3 protein once. The top ten clones hold around 0.56% of a sample with hundreds of thousands of distinct CDR3 sequences, 30% of them seen once. The sequenced material came from blood. The source is a girl aged 10 to 17 with multiple sclerosis.

The rearrangement uses TRBV12-3 or TRBV12-4 and TRBJ1-1, with D unresolved. V lost 6 bases and J 7 bases, leaving 6 bases between the germline ends. CDR3 length equals 10 residues. In DNA, the CDR3 is TGTGCCAGCAGGGGTTATGAAGCTTTCTTT. It encodes CASRGYEAFF.

This clonotype was counted between two and nine times. CDR3 nucleotide sequence: TGTGCCAGCAGTGTTTGGAGCTCCTACGAGCAGTACTTC. Encoded protein: CASSVWSSYEQYF. The rearrangement links TRBV12-3 or TRBV12-4 to TRBJ2-7, with D unclear. The V end lost 5 bases, the J end lost 0 bases, and 8 bases lay between the germline ends. The CDR3 runs 13 residues.

This clonotype was seen at least ten times. This sequence joins TRBV7-8 and TRBJ2-7; 11 nucleotides agree with TRBD1. This CDR3 is built from 14 residues. The germline gives CDR1 SGHVS, CDR2 FQNEAQ. V trimming: 4 bases; J trimming: 6 bases; junction bases outside the gene matches: 5. The CDR3 bases are TGTGCCAGCAGCTCCGGACAGGGGGCAGGCGAGCAGTACTTC. Translated: CASSSGQGAGEQYF.

The V call is TRBV6-6, the J call TRBJ1-6; D unclear. V lost 3 bases to trimming and J lost 8 bases, with 5 bases between them. The CDR3 runs 12 residues. Germline CDR1 MNHNY, CDR2 SVGAGI (reference sequence). The CDR3 bases are TGTGCCAGCAGTTATGTGGATTCACCCCTCCACTTT. Translating gives CASSYVDSPLHF.

The chain links TRBV6-1 to TRBJ2-5; tentative D call: TRBD2 (6 bases). Germline V gene data show CDR1 as MNHNS and CDR2 as SASEGT. This CDR3 has 16 residues. V was cut by 4 bases and J by 1 base, with 16 bases left in between. CDR3 amino acids: CASSASGRGGQETQYF. CDR3 nucleotide sequence: TGTGCCAGCAGTGCCAGTGGGCGGGGTGGCCAAGAGACCCAGTACTTC.

A remark on this clonotype: Its ends do not fully match the called genes, so a read error is possible. The CDR3 protein is CDSSLDGARYGDTQYF. The CDR3 bases are TGTGACAGCAGTTTGGATGGGGCACGATATGGAGATACGCAGTATTTT. The J gene is TRBJ2-3, the V gene TRBV27; tentatively, D is TRBD1 (5 bases). The CDR3 is made up of 16 amino acids. Germline values: CDR1 MNHEY, CDR2 SMNVEV (reference sequence).

Notes on this clonotype: A much larger clone differs by one base, so this may be a read error. The chain recombines TRBV20-1 with TRBJ2-7; no reliable D call. CDR1 DFQATT and CDR2 SNEGSKA come from the germline V gene (reference sequence). V was clipped by 1 base and J by 3 bases, with 10 bases between them. CDR3 size: 13 residues. The CDR3 is CSARVVGRYEQYF. CDR3 in DNA: TGCAGTGCTAGAGTTGTAGGACGCTACGAGCAGTACTTC.

V gene TRBV20-1 combines with J gene TRBJ2-3, with TRBD1 identical over 7 bases. CDR3 length equals 14 residues. CDR1 DFQATT and CDR2 SNEGSKA come from the germline V gene (reference sequence). In nucleotides, the CDR3 is TGCAGCACTTACAGGGGTCCGAGCACAGATACGCAGTATTTT. Translation gives CSTYRGPSTDTQYF.

The chain has TRBV6-5 and TRBJ2-1; 11 bases fit TRBD2. V dropped 4 bases and J dropped 4; count of bases not matched to a gene: 6. Germline CDR1 MNHEY, CDR2 SVGAGI. The CDR3 length is 16 residues. Here the CDR3 reads CASSWTTSGAYNEQFF. The CDR3, as DNA: TGTGCCAGCAGTTGGACGACTAGCGGGGCGTACAATGAGCAGTTCTTC.

This sequence joins TRBV5-1 and TRBJ2-1; 11 bases map to TRBD1. The V gene's germline CDR1 is SGHRS and CDR2 YFSETQ. This CDR3 is built from 13 residues. V lost 7 bases and J lost 5; bases outside the gene matches: 2. CDR3 in DNA: TGCGCCAGCCGGGACAGGGGGAACAATGAGCAGTTCTTC. This gives the protein CASRDRGNNEQFF.

The chain has TRBV6-1 and TRBJ2-5, with 9 positions matching TRBD2. Germline V gives CDR1 MNHNS, CDR2 SASEGT. This CDR3 contains 16 residues. The V segment lost 3 bases and the J segment 4 bases; nucleotides outside the gene matches: 9. The CDR3 sequence: CASSDELAGVRETQYF. CDR3 in DNA: TGTGCCAGCAGTGATGAGTTAGCGGGAGTACGAGAGACCCAGTACTTC.

This chain connects TRBV4-1 to TRBJ1-6; the D is unclear. The germline CDR1 and CDR2 sequences are MGHRA and YSYEKL. The CDR3 is 14 amino acids. The V end lost 5 bases, the J end lost 9 bases, and 14 bases lay between the germline ends. CDR3 region: CASSSDGYGSPLHF. CDR3 in DNA: TGCGCCAGCAGCTCCGACGGCTATGGTTCACCCCTCCACTTT.

The V call is TRBV29-1, the J call TRBJ1-2, with TRBD1 matching over 8 bases. The length of the CDR3 is 17 residues. V was clipped by 7 bases and J by 4 bases; unmatched bases: 20. Germline V gene sequence: CDR1 SQVTM, CDR2 ANQGSEA. The CDR3 nucleotides read TGCAGCGCCTACTTCTATCTGACAGGGGTCTCGTCCTATGGCTACACCTTC. Translation gives CSAYFYLTGVSSYGYTF.

This chain links TRBV11-2 with TRBJ2-5; 10 bases line up with TRBD1. Germline CDR1 SGHAT, CDR2 FQNNGV. The CDR3 loop spans 14 amino acids. Germline trimming cut 5 bases from V and 7 bases from J; bases unmatched to any gene: 7. The CDR3 region is CASSNGDRGMTQYF. In DNA form, the CDR3 reads TGTGCCAGCAGCAATGGGGACAGGGGTATGACCCAGTACTTC.

V is TRBV2 and J is TRBJ1-5; tentatively, D is TRBD2 (7 bases). The closer fit of TRBJ2-3 to the DNA end suggests the J call may be wrong. In germline, CDR1 is SNHLY, CDR2 FYNNEI. This CDR3 comprises 13 residues. The CDR3 is CAGGGRANQPQYF. DNA for the CDR3: TGTGCCGGGGGGGGCAGGGCCAATCAGCCCCAGTATTTT.

J is TRBJ1-1 and V is TRBV7-2; no definite D call. This CDR3 comprises 14 residues. In germline, CDR1 is SGHTA, CDR2 FQGNSA. Trimming cost V 8 bases and J 4 bases, with 17 bases left between them. CDR3 protein: CASGREVGRTEAFF. CDR3 in DNA: TGTGCCAGCGGCCGGGAGGTCGGGCGCACTGAAGCTTTCTTT.

This clonotype occurred a few times. The J gene is TRBJ2-7, the V gene TRBV10-3; the D call may be TRBD1 or TRBD2 (5 bases each). Trimming removed 0 bases at V and 3 bases at J, with 12 bases between. Germline values: CDR1 ENHRY, CDR2 SYGVKD. This CDR3 has 15 amino acids. CDR3 amino acids: CAISESWGRSYEQYF. The CDR3 nucleotides are TGTGCCATCAGTGAGTCTTGGGGACGGAGCTACGAGCAGTACTTC.

The chain is built from TRBV3-1 and TRBJ2-1; 8 positions agree with TRBD2. Germline V gives CDR1 LGHDT, CDR2 YNNKEL (reference sequence). The CDR3 runs 15 residues. J was trimmed by 10 bases and V by 1 base; bases with no gene match: 9. This chain's CDR3 is CASSQGVGGAREQFF. The CDR3 DNA reads TGTGCCAGCAGCCAAGGGGTCGGGGGGGCTCGAGAGCAGTTCTTC.

The chain joins TRBV5-5 to TRBJ2-5, with D tentatively TRBD1 (7 bases). This CDR3 contains 15 residues. Germline V gene sequence: CDR1 SGHKS, CDR2 YYEKEE (reference sequence). V lost 4 bases, J lost 3 bases, and 16 bases lay in between. Written as DNA, the CDR3 is TGTGCCAGCAGCGCGGGACAGTTACGCAAAGAGACCCAGTACTTC. It is translated as CASSAGQLRKETQYF. Drawing the rest from reference TRBV5-5 and TRBJ2-5, the complete variable domain is DAGVTQSPTHLIKTRGQQVTLRCSPISGHKSVSWYQQVLGQGPQFIFQYYEKEERGRGNFPDRFSARQFPNYSSELNVNALLLGDSALYLCASSAGQLRKETQYFGPGTRLLVL.

This clonotype was detected a few times. The rearrangement joins TRBV20-1 to TRBJ2-3; D assignment may be TRBD1 or TRBD2 (5 bases each). In germline, CDR1 is DFQATT, CDR2 SNEGSKA (reference sequence). CDR3 length: 14 residues. V shed 1 base and J shed 2 bases, with 10 bases lying between them. The DNA for the CDR3 is TGCAGTGCTAGAGTTGGGGGATTCACAGATACGCAGTATTTT. Its translation is CSARVGGFTDTQYF.

The genes are TRBV20-1 and TRBJ2-7, with no clear D. The J call may be wrong; the DNA end is better matched by TRBJ2-5. The CDR3 sequence is 13 residues long. The germline V gene has CDR1 DFQATT and CDR2 SNEGSKA (reference sequence). CDR3 in amino acids: CSAGTWGGETQYF. The CDR3 DNA sequence: TGCAGTGCTGGCACGTGGGGTGGGGAGACCCAGTACTTC.

The chain uses TRBV3-1 and TRBJ1-5; D call uncertain. Per germline, CDR1 LGHDT and CDR2 YNNKEL (reference sequence). Trimming removed 0 bases at V and 7 bases at J, with 13 bases between. The length of the CDR3 is 15 residues. The CDR3 sequence is CASSQDWREGQPQHF. The CDR3 coding sequence is TGTGCCAGCAGCCAAGATTGGAGGGAAGGACAGCCCCAGCATTTT.

Only a few counts were recorded for this clonotype. The CDR3 sequence is CASSYSKQGAGQPQHF. The CDR3 nucleotides read TGTGCCAGCAGTTACTCGAAACAGGGGGCTGGACAGCCCCAGCATTTT. V gene TRBV6-2 or TRBV6-3 combines with J gene TRBJ1-5; TRBD1 matches at 9 bases. With 0 bases clipped from V and 7 bases from J, the junction kept 7 bases outside the gene matches. This CDR3 has 16 amino acids. CDR1 and CDR2 from the germline V gene are MNHEY and SVGEGT.

With regard to this clonotype: At one end the junction does not follow the germline gene, possibly because of a read error. The chain couples TRBV3-1 to TRBJ2-3, with D possibly being TRBD1 or TRBD2 (5 bases each). Per the germline V gene, CDR1 is LGHDT and CDR2 is YNNKEL (reference sequence). CDR3 length: 14 residues. The CDR3 reads CACSQSRGADTQYF. The CDR3 nucleotides are TGTGCCTGCAGCCAATCGCGAGGGGCAGATACGCAGTATTTT.

The genes are TRBV6-2 or TRBV6-3 and TRBJ2-1, with TRBD2 matching 7 bases. After removal of 2 bases from V and 9 bases from J, the junction contained 7 bases not matched to a gene. CDR1 is MNHEY and CDR2 is SVGEGT in the germline V gene. This CDR3 spans 14 amino acids. The CDR3 nucleotides read TGTGCCAGCAGTTACAGCCGACTAGCCGCTGAGCAGTTCTTC. It translates to CASSYSRLAAEQFF.